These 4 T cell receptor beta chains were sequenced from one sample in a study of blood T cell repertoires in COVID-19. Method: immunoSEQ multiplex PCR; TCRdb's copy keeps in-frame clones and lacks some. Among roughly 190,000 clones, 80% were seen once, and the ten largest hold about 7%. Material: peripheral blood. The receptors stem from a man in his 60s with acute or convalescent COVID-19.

The CDR3, as DNA: TGCGCCAGCAGCTTGGGAGGGGGATCTGGGGAGCAGTACTTC. Its translation is CASSLGGGSGEQYF. The chain is built from TRBV5-1 and TRBJ2-7; D is perhaps TRBD1 (6 bases). Trimming cost V 0 bases and J 7 bases, with 14 bases left between them. CDR1 is SGHRS and CDR2 is YFSETQ in the germline V gene. CDR3 length: 14 amino acids.

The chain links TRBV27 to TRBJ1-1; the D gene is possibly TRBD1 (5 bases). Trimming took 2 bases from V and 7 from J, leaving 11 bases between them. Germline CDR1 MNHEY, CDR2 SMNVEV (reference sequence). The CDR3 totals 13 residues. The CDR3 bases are TGTGCCAGCAGTTTAAACGGGGGGGGTGAAGCTTTCTTT. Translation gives CASSLNGGGEAFF.

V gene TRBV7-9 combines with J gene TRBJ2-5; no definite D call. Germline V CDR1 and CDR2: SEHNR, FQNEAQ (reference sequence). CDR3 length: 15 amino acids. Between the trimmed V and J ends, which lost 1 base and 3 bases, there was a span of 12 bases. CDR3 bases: TGTGCCAGCAGCTTAGTAACTGGGCCAGAAGAGACCCAGTACTTC. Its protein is CASSLVTGPEETQYF.

DNA of the CDR3: TGTGCCAGTAGTATAGCCCCCGGGACACGCTACAATCAGCCCCAGCATTTT. It codes for CASSIAPGTRYNQPQHF. The chain is built from TRBV19 and TRBJ1-5; maybe TRBD1 (6 bases). The germline V and J ends were trimmed by 1 base and 3 bases, with 16 bases remaining between them. This CDR3 is built from 17 residues. In germline, CDR1 is LNHDA, CDR2 SQIVND (reference sequence).